This record looks at one T cell receptor beta chain sequence and its context. Antigen: not known. This sample was taken from a study of a mutant IDH1 vaccine in newly diagnosed glioma. The study's findings and limits: The authors found pseudoprogression apparently unrelated to changes in top peripheral T cell clonotypes.

Losses at the gene ends were 4 bases for V and 5 bases for J; bases not matched to a gene: 5. In germline, CDR1 is LGHNA, CDR2 YNFKEQ. CDR3 length: 15 amino acids. The sample's time point: baseline, week 1 (first vaccination visit). Indicated treatment: pre-vaccination baseline after standard-of-care therapy. Sequencing used immunoSEQ multiplex PCR; TCRdb keeps in-frame clones, though not all of them. Of tens of thousands of clones in the sample, almost 85% were seen once. V gene TRBV4-2 combines with J gene TRBJ2-1; 10 bases agree with TRBD1. Sequenced here: PBMCs, sampled from a glioma patient treated with radiotherapy, temozolomide or both. The receptor comes from a man aged 35 to 55 with glioma. Some clones in this sample may be carry-over from other donors' samples. The CDR3 region has the DNA TGTGCCAGCAGCCCGAGGACAGGGGGGGACAATGAGCAGTTCTTC. This gives the protein CASSPRTGGDNEQFF.